The T cell receptor beta chain described here comes from a study of cytomegalovirus exposure and HLA in healthy donors. Study details: Membership in the Caucasian-associated ancestry cluster was found for 81% of roughly 360 genotyped donors. The study's findings and limits: Presence/absence analyses supposed approximately even sequencing depth among donors.

This clone was counted a single time. Its antigen is still unknown. Germline values: CDR1 LNHDA, CDR2 SQIVND (reference sequence). The CDR3 is made up of 12 amino acids. J was trimmed by 9 bases and V by 7 bases; bases with no gene match: 5. In the PCR, 60 Vbeta and 13 Jbeta primers were used. TCRdb keeps only in-frame clones here, not all; method: immunoSEQ multiplex PCR. The repertoire includes some 150,000 clones, about three quarters of them detected once, and less than 3.5% sits in the top ten. What was sequenced was PBMCs. The chain has TRBV19 and TRBJ2-3; 9 bases are a match to TRBD2. The sequence came from a middle-aged man in good health and CMV-seropositive. Here the CDR3 reads CASNGGGGTQYF. The CDR3 DNA reads as TGTGCCAGTAATGGCGGGGGGGGAACGCAGTATTTT. Combining the CDR3 with reference TRBV19 and TRBJ2-3 gives the whole variable domain DGGITQSPKYLFRKEGQNVTLSCEQNLNHDAMYWYRQDPGQGLRLIYYSQIVNDFQKGDIAEGYSVSREKKESFPLTVTSAQKNPTAFYLCASNGGGGTQYFGPGTRLTVL.